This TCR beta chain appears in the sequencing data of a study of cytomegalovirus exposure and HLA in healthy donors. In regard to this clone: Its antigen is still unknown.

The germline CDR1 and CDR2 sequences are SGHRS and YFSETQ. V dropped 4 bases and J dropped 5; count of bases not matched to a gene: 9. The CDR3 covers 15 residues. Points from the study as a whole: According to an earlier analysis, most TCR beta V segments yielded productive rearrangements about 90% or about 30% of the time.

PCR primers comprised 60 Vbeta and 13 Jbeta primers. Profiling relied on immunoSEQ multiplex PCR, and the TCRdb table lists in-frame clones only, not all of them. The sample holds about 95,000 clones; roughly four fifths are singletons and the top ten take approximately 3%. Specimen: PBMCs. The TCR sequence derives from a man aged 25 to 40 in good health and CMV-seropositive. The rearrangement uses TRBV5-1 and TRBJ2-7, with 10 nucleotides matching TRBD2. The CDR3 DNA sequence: TGCGCCAGCAGCCTGGTCCCTAGCGGGAGTAACGAGCAGTACTTC. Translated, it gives CASSLVPSGSNEQYF.